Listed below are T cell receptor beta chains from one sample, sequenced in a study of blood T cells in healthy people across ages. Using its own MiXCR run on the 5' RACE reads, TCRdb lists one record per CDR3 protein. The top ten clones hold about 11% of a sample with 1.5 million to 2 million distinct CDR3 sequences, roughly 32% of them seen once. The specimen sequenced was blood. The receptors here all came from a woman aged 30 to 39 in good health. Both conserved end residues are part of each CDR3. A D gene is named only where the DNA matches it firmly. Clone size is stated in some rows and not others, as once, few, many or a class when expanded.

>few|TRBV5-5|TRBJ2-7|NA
CASSFTEDLYEQYF
TGTGCCAGCAGCTTCACGGAGGACCTGTACGAGCAGTACTTC
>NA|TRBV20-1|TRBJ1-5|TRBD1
CSAPSHLDRDQPQHF
TGCAGTGCTCCGTCCCACCTTGACAGGGATCAGCCCCAGCATTTT
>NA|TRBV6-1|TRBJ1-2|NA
CASSEEERGDYGYTF
TGTGCCAGCAGTGAAGAAGAGAGGGGAGACTATGGCTACACCTTC
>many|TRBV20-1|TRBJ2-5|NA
CSALQAMTGIQETQYF
TGCAGTGCTCTCCAAGCCATGACGGGGATACAAGAGACCCAGTACTTC
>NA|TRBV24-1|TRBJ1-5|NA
CATRETGQAPQHF
TGTGCCACCAGGGAGACGGGGCAGGCGCCCCAGCATTTT
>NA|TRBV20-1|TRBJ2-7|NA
CRASWQGYEQYF
TGCAGGGCTAGTTGGCAGGGCTACGAGCAGTACTTC
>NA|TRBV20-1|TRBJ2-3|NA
CSAPENSGARTDTQYF
TGCAGTGCCCCGGAAAATTCGGGGGCCCGCACAGATACGCAGTATTTT
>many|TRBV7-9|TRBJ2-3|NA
CASSPPTSTDTQYF
TGCGCCAGCAGCCCCCCGACCAGTACAGATACGCAGTATTTT
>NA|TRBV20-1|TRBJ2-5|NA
CSVNSGETQYF
TGCAGTGTAAATAGTGGAGAGACCCAGTACTTC
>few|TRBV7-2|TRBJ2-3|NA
CASSFRRSTDTQYF
TGTGCCAGCAGCTTCCGTCGGTCCACAGATACGCAGTATTTT
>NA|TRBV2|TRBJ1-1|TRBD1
CASSERGQTEAFF
TGTGCCAGCAGTGAGAGGGGGCAAACTGAAGCTTTCTTT
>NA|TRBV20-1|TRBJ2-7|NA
CSASMGHLVYEQYF
TGCAGTGCTAGTATGGGACACCTAGTCTACGAGCAGTACTTC
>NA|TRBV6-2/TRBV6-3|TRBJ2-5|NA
CASSPHTMETQYF
TGTGCCAGCAGTCCGCACACAATGGAGACCCAGTACTTC
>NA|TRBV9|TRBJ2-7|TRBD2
CGSSPTWGGYEQYF
TGTGGCAGCAGCCCCACCTGGGGGGGTTACGAGCAGTACTTC
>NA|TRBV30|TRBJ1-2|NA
CAWSVRDANCTF
TGTGCCTGGAGTGTACGGGACGCGAACTGCACCTTC
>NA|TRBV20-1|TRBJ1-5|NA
CSARDLEGDWQPQHF
TGCAGTGCTAGAGATCTCGAAGGGGATTGGCAGCCCCAGCATTTT
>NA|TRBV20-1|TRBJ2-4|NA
CSARRVGLMWAEQYF
TGCAGTGCTAGGAGGGTTGGACTGATGTGGGCGGAGCAGTACTTC
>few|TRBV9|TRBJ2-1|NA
CASSVAGYGGALSSYNEQFF
TGTGCCAGCAGCGTAGCAGGATATGGGGGAGCCCTGAGCTCCTACAATGAGCAGTTCTTC
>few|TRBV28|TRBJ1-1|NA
CASTTQGYTEAFF
TGTGCCAGCACCACCCAGGGGTACACTGAAGCTTTCTTT
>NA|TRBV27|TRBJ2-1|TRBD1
CASSHGTGGTYNEQFF
TGTGCCAGCAGTCACGGGACAGGGGGCACCTACAATGAGCAGTTCTTC
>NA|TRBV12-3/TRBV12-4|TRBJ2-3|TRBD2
CASSLSGTSGNTDTQYF
TGTGCCAGCAGTTTAAGTGGCACTAGCGGTAACACAGATACGCAGTATTTT
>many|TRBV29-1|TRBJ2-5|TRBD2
CSVEGTSGQETQYF
TGCAGCGTTGAAGGGACTAGCGGACAAGAGACCCAGTACTTC
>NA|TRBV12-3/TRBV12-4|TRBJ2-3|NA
CASSRVRGTDTQYF
TGTGCCAGCAGTCGGGTAAGAGGCACAGATACGCAGTATTTT
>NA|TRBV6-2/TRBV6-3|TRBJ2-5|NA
CAIEKRTNQETQYF
TGTGCCATTGAAAAGCGGACTAACCAAGAGACCCAGTACTTC
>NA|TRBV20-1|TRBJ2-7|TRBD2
CSANPGTSGGEQYF
TGCAGTGCTAACCCCGGGACTAGCGGGGGCGAGCAGTACTTC
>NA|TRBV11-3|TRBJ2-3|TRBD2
CASSQRLAGGKDTQYF
TGTGCCAGCAGCCAAAGGCTAGCGGGAGGTAAAGATACGCAGTATTTT
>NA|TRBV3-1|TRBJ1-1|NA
CASSPLGDMEAFF
TGTGCCAGCAGCCCCCTCGGAGACATGGAAGCTTTCTTT
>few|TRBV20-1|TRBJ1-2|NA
CSARDRDGYTF
TGCAGTGCTAGAGACAGGGATGGCTACACCTTC
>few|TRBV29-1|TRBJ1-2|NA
CSVEERGKPNYGYTF
TGCAGCGTTGAAGAACGGGGGAAGCCCAACTATGGCTACACCTTC
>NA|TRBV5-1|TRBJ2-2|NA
CASSLVAMADITGELFF
TGCGCCAGCAGCTTGGTGGCTATGGCGGACATTACCGGGGAGCTGTTTTTT
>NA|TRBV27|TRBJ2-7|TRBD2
CASERWREGAADEQYF
TGTGCCAGCGAAAGATGGCGGGAGGGCGCGGCGGACGAGCAGTACTTC
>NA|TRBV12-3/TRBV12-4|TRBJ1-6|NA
CASSFAGISYNSPLHF
TGTGCCAGCAGTTTCGCGGGGATCTCCTATAATTCACCCCTCCACTTT
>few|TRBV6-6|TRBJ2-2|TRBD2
CASSYSTSGGAGELFF
TGTGCCAGCAGTTACTCGACTAGCGGGGGGGCCGGGGAGCTGTTTTTT